What follows are 19 T cell receptor beta chains derived from one specimen sequenced in a study of shared clonotypes between healthy human individuals. Clones were read by immunoSEQ multiplex PCR, and TCRdb kept only the in-frame ones, dropping some. Of roughly 2 million clones listed, 90% to 97% were seen once; the top ten hold less than 0.15%. The source material was naive CD4+ T cells sorted from blood. Subset: CD45RA+ positively selected. These receptors were obtained from a man aged 18 to 35 in good health.

In DNA form, the CDR3 reads TGTGCCAGCAGCTTAGACACCCTAGCGGGAGGCGGCGAGCAGTACTTC. Amino acid sequence: CASSLDTLAGGGEQYF. The rearrangement links TRBV11-2 to TRBJ2-7, with 11 positions matching TRBD2. The germline V gene encodes CDR1 SGHAT and CDR2 FQNNGV. The CDR3 is 16 amino acids. Germline trimming cut 0 bases from V and 6 bases from J; bases unmatched to any gene: 7. The whole variable domain, remainder taken from reference TRBV11-2 and TRBJ2-7, is EAGVAQSPRYKIIEKRQSVAFWCNPISGHATLYWYQQILGQGPKLLIQFQNNGVVDDSQLPKDRFSAERLKGVDSTLKIQPAKLEDSAVYLCASSLDTLAGGGEQYFGPGTRLTVT.

This clone showed up just once. V and J are TRBV10-1 and TRBJ1-1; no clear D. V was shortened by 6 bases and J by 0 bases, with 8 bases between the two germline ends. The CDR3 has 13 amino acids. CDR1 is WNHNN and CDR2 is SYGVQD in the germline V gene (reference sequence). CDR3 region: CASSPDLNTEAFF. CDR3 coding DNA: TGCGCCAGCAGCCCGGACTTGAACACTGAAGCTTTCTTT.

The rearrangement links TRBV6-5 to TRBJ1-1, with 7 bases identical to TRBD1. Trimming cost V 7 bases and J 5 bases; bases outside gene matches: 10. The CDR3 consists of 14 residues. CDR1 and CDR2 from the germline V gene are MNHEY and SVGAGI. The DNA of the CDR3 is TGTGCCAGCACCACCCGACAGGGAAGGACTGAAGCTTTCTTT. Encoded protein: CASTTRQGRTEAFF.

The rearrangement links TRBV12-5 to TRBJ1-4, with 8 bases matching TRBD1. There are 16 residues in the CDR3. The junction had 3 bases not matched to a gene; V was cut back by 3 bases and J by 0 bases. Germline CDR1 LGHNT, CDR2 FRNRAP. The CDR3 is CASGLGQGTTNEKLFF. The CDR3 coding sequence is TGTGCTAGTGGTTTAGGACAGGGCACAACTAATGAAAAACTGTTTTTT.

This chain connects TRBV6-5 to TRBJ2-2, with D possibly TRBD1 on 5 matching bases. Germline V CDR1 and CDR2: MNHEY, SVGAGI. The CDR3 runs 12 residues. Trimming took 4 bases from V and 7 from J, leaving 7 bases between them. The CDR3 bases are TGTGCCAGCAGTTCCACAGGCGGGGAGCTGTTTTTT. Protein product: CASSSTGGELFF.

The rearrangement uses TRBV5-1 and TRBJ2-7; 8 positions match TRBD2. J gave up 2 bases and V 4 bases, and 14 bases lay outside the gene matches. The CDR3 is made up of 17 amino acids. Germline CDR1 SGHRS, CDR2 YFSETQ. The CDR3 spells CASSPGIIAGPTYEQYF. The DNA for the CDR3 is TGCGCCAGCAGCCCCGGGATAATAGCGGGGCCCACCTACGAGCAGTACTTC.

The rearrangement uses TRBV6-4 and TRBJ2-1; TRBD2 matches at 7 bases. With 5 bases clipped from V and 6 bases from J, the junction kept 10 bases outside the gene matches. CDR1 and CDR2 from the germline V gene are MRHNA and SNTAGT. The CDR3 is 15 amino acids. The CDR3 DNA reads as TGTGCCAGCAGTTTCTCCGGGACTACCTTCAATGAGCAGTTCTTC. Protein: CASSFSGTTFNEQFF.

The V call is TRBV19, the J call TRBJ2-1, with D maybe TRBD2 (6 bases). Trimming stripped 9 bases from V and 6 bases from J, with 21 bases between. Germline V lookup: CDR1 LNHDA, CDR2 SQIVND (reference sequence). The CDR3 totals 15 residues. CDR3 region: CASQLRDSAGNEQFF. The DNA of the CDR3 is TGTGCCAGCCAACTCCGGGACTCCGCGGGCAATGAGCAGTTCTTC.

The chain is built from TRBV6-6 and TRBJ1-6; no firm D call. This CDR3 comprises 11 residues. V lost 6 bases to trimming and J lost 8 bases, with 5 bases between them. Germline V CDR1 and CDR2: MNHNY, SVGAGI (reference sequence). The CDR3 nucleotides read TGTGCCAGCAGCACGGATTCACCCCTCCACTTT. Translated: CASSTDSPLHF.

The chain has TRBV19 and TRBJ2-3; TRBD2 aligns across 7 bases. V shed 7 bases, J shed 5 bases, and the junction held 9 bases outside the gene matches. The CDR3 is made up of 14 amino acids. Germline lookup yields CDR1 LNHDA and CDR2 SQIVND (reference sequence). The CDR3 DNA reads as TGTGCCAGTACCACTAGCTGGGAGGGAGATACGCAGTATTTT. This codes for CASTTSWEGDTQYF.

This rearrangement joins TRBV5-6 to TRBJ2-3, with 8 nucleotides matching TRBD2. The germline gives CDR1 SGHDT, CDR2 YYEEEE. This CDR3 is 14 amino acids long. With V trimmed by 3 bases and J by 8 bases, 8 bases remained unmatched. CDR3 DNA sequence: TGTGCCAGCAGCTCGGGACTAGTGGTTGGTACGCAGTATTTT. This gives the protein CASSSGLVVGTQYF.

In the case of this clone: Other nucleotide sequences in the sample specify the same CDR3. The V call is TRBV6-5, the J call TRBJ2-7, with a possible D match to TRBD2 (6 bases). Trimming pared 2 bases from V and 6 bases from J, leaving 8 bases between. The CDR3 covers 12 residues. In germline, CDR1 is MNHEY, CDR2 SVGAGI. The chain's CDR3 is CASSYVGGEQYF. Written as DNA, the CDR3 is TGTGCCAGCAGTTACGTCGGGGGCGAGCAGTACTTC.

The CDR3 protein is CASSIDRSYEQYF. CDR3 in DNA: TGTGCCAGCAGTATTGACAGATCCTACGAGCAGTACTTC. This sequence joins TRBV6-1 and TRBJ2-7; possible D gene TRBD1, 5 bases. Germline V gene lookup returns CDR1 MNHNS and CDR2 SASEGT. The V end was cut by 5 bases, the J end by 1 base, with 9 bases between. This CDR3 comprises 13 residues.

Comments on this clone: Other nucleotide sequences in the sample specify the same CDR3. The rearrangement joins TRBV30 to TRBJ2-5, with 9 bases lining up with TRBD1. V was pared by 4 bases and J by 5 bases, with 5 bases of the junction left unmatched. Per germline, CDR1 GTSNPN and CDR2 SVGIG (reference sequence). The CDR3 extends over 13 amino acids. CDR3 residues: CAWTQGARETQYF. CDR3 nucleotides: TGTGCCTGGACACAGGGGGCGAGGGAGACCCAGTACTTC.

The chain employs TRBV5-1 and TRBJ2-1, with 7 bases fitting TRBD2. Losses at the gene ends were 4 bases for V and 6 bases for J; bases not matched to a gene: 10. Germline V gives CDR1 SGHRS, CDR2 YFSETQ. The CDR3 spans 15 residues. CDR3 residues: CASSHGLGDGNEQFF. For the CDR3, the DNA is TGCGCCAGCAGCCACGGACTAGGGGACGGCAATGAGCAGTTCTTC.

The CDR3 protein is CASSPRWGYGYTF. DNA of the CDR3: TGTGCCAGCAGCCCTAGGTGGGGCTATGGCTACACCTTC. The chain recombines TRBV7-2 with TRBJ1-2, with D unclear. V lost 5 bases and J lost 4, with 11 bases in between. CDR1 SGHTA and CDR2 FQGNSA come from the germline V gene. The CDR3 runs 13 residues.

Only one count was recorded for this clone. The V gene is TRBV7-8, the J gene TRBJ1-2; 7 bases agree with TRBD1. Germline loops: CDR1 SGHVS, CDR2 FQNEAQ. Trimming removed 7 bases from V and 7 bases from J; junction bases left unmatched: 9. The CDR3 consists of 13 residues. The chain's CDR3 is CASTRDSEAGYTF. In nucleotides, the CDR3 is TGTGCCAGCACCCGGGACAGCGAGGCTGGCTACACCTTC.

The V call is TRBV5-6, the J call TRBJ1-6; 9 positions match TRBD1. The CDR3 is made up of 15 amino acids. Trimming cost V 2 bases and J 10 bases; bases outside gene matches: 7. CDR1 and CDR2 from the germline V gene are SGHDT and YYEEEE. The CDR3 region is CASSFGTGSESPLHF. The CDR3 nucleotides read TGTGCCAGCAGCTTTGGGACAGGGAGCGAATCACCCCTCCACTTT. Full variable domain (missing parts from reference TRBV5-6 and TRBJ1-6): DAGVTQSPTHLIKTRGQQVTLRCSPKSGHDTVSWYQQALGQGPQFIFQYYEEEERQRGNFPDRFSGHQFPNYSSELNVNALLLGDSALYLCASSFGTGSESPLHFGNGTRLTVT.

The table lists this clone with a count of one. This chain links TRBV20-1 with TRBJ1-2; a weak D match, TRBD1 (5 bases). The germline gives CDR1 DFQATT, CDR2 SNEGSKA (reference sequence). This CDR3 is built from 11 residues. V was pared by 5 bases and J by 8 bases, with 12 bases between. In DNA form, the CDR3 reads TGCAGTGCTGGGGGGACGGAAGGCTACACCTTC. The encoded protein is CSAGGTEGYTF.